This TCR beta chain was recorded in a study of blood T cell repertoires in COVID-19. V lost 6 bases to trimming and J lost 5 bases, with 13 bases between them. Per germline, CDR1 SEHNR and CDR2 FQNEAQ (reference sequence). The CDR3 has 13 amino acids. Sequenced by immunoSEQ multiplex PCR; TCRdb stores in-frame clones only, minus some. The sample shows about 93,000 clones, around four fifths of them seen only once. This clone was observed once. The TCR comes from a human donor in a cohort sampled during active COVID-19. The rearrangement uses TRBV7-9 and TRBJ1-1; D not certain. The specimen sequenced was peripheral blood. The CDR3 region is CASSSSQVTEAFF. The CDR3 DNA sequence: TGTGCCAGCAGTTCATCTCAGGTGACTGAAGCTTTCTTT.